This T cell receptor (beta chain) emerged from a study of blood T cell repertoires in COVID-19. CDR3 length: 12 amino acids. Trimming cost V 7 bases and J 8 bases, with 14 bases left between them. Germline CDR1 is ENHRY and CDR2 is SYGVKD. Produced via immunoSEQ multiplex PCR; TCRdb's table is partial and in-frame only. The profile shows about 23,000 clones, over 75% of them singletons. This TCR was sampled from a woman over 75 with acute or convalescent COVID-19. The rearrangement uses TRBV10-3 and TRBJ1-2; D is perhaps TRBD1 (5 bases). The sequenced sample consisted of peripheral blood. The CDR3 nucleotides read TGTGCCATCAACCCGGGACTATGGGGCTACACCTTC. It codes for CAINPGLWGYTF.